These 24 T cell receptor beta chains were sequenced from one sample in a study of blood T cell repertoires in COVID-19. Produced via immunoSEQ multiplex PCR; TCRdb's table is partial and in-frame only. Found here are a few hundred thousand clones, 86% of them singletons; the top ten hold 9% to 15%. The sequenced material came from peripheral blood. All receptors come from a man at least 80 years old with acute or convalescent COVID-19.

The chain joins TRBV19 to TRBJ1-1; 12 bases agree with TRBD1. CDR3 length equals 14 residues. Germline values: CDR1 LNHDA, CDR2 SQIVND (reference sequence). With V trimmed by 5 bases and J by 4 bases, 2 bases remained unmatched. The CDR3 DNA reads TGTGCCAGTAGTCGGGACAGGGGGCCCACTGAAGCTTTCTTT. Translating gives CASSRDRGPTEAFF.

This chain connects TRBV3-1 (or the pseudogene TRBV3-2) to TRBJ2-7; 12 bases fit TRBD2. J gave up 9 bases and V 4 bases, and 19 bases lay outside the gene matches. From germline, CDR1 is LGHDT and CDR2 YNNKEL (reference sequence). The CDR3 covers 18 residues. This CDR3 reads CASSLMGQGSTSGSMQYF. As DNA, the CDR3 is TGTGCCAGCAGCCTAATGGGACAGGGCTCGACTAGCGGGAGTATGCAGTACTTC.

Points on this clone: The germline gene is not matched at one end of the junction; a read error may be the cause. V is TRBV7-7 and J is TRBJ2-7; the match to TRBD1 covers 7 bases. Germline V gene sequence: CDR1 SSHAT, CDR2 FNYEAQ (reference sequence). This CDR3 spans 14 amino acids. The CDR3 spells CASSLVEGANEQYF. Here the CDR3 DNA reads TGTGCTAGCAGCTTAGTAGAGGGGGCGAACGAGCAGTACTTC. The full variable domain, rest sourced from reference TRBV7-7 and TRBJ2-7, is GAGVSQSPRYKVTKRGQDVTLRCDPISSHATLYWYQQALGQGPEFLTYFNYEAQPDKSGLPSDRFSAERPEGSISTLTIQRTEQRDSAMYRCASSLVEGANEQYFGPGTRLTVT.

The rearrangement joins TRBV27 to TRBJ2-3; 9 positions match TRBD1. The CDR3 sequence is 13 residues long. The germline V gene has CDR1 MNHEY and CDR2 SMNVEV (reference sequence). After removal of 8 bases from V and 4 bases from J, the junction contained 4 bases not matched to a gene. The DNA for the CDR3 is TGTGCCAGCGGGACAGGGCGGGCAGATACGCAGTATTTT. It encodes CASGTGRADTQYF.

The rearrangement joins TRBV27 to TRBJ2-7, with a weak D call TRBD2 (5 bases). V was pared by 9 bases and J by 2 bases, with 23 bases between. Germline CDR1 and CDR2: MNHEY and SMNVEV (reference sequence). The CDR3 has 16 amino acids. The CDR3 is CASFSGAVKPAYEQYF. The CDR3 region has the DNA TGTGCCAGTTTCTCCGGAGCGGTTAAGCCTGCCTACGAGCAGTACTTC.

V gene TRBV7-2 combines with J gene TRBJ2-7; D may be TRBD1 (6 bases). This CDR3 contains 14 residues. CDR1 SGHTA and CDR2 FQGNSA come from the germline V gene. Between the trimmed V and J ends, which lost 5 bases and 7 bases, there was a span of 18 bases. Written as DNA, the CDR3 is TGTGCCAGCAGCAACGCCCGGACAGCAGGAGAGCAGTACTTC. Amino acids: CASSNARTAGEQYF.

CDR3 amino acids: CASSIGTGYGYTF. The DNA of the CDR3 is TGTGCCAGTAGTATAGGGACAGGCTATGGCTACACCTTC. The genes are TRBV19 and TRBJ1-2; 7 nucleotides line up with TRBD1. Germline trimming cut 1 base from V and 4 bases from J; bases unmatched to any gene: 0. In germline, CDR1 is LNHDA, CDR2 SQIVND (reference sequence). The CDR3 has 13 residues.

Regarding this clone: This sample also contains other DNA sequences that code for the same CDR3. The chain carries TRBV6-5 and TRBJ1-2, with a tentative D call TRBD1 (6 bases). The CDR3 totals 11 residues. Trimming took 6 bases from V and 8 from J, leaving 10 bases between them. Per the germline V gene, CDR1 is MNHEY and CDR2 is SVGAGI. The CDR3 DNA reads as TGTGCCAGCAGCAGGGGTTCCGGCTACACCTTC. Amino acids: CASSRGSGYTF.

This clone has just a few counts. The chain has TRBV5-1 and TRBJ1-4; TRBD1 might be the D (6 bases). From germline, CDR1 is SGHRS and CDR2 YFSETQ. Between the trimmed V and J ends, which lost 0 bases and 7 bases, there was a span of 16 bases. This CDR3 spans 16 amino acids. The CDR3 bases are TGCGCCAGCAGCTTGGGCGATGGGGGCGCGACTGAAAAACTGTTTTTT. Translating gives CASSLGDGGATEKLFF.

The chain couples TRBV7-2 to TRBJ1-1; D gene uncertain. Trimming took off 5 bases at V and 3 bases at J, with 19 bases between the two ends. The CDR3 has 16 amino acids. Germline values: CDR1 SGHTA, CDR2 FQGNSA. CDR3 in DNA: TGTGCCAGCAGCCTCGGCCCAGGTTTGGGTCACACTGAAGCTTTCTTT. Translated, it gives CASSLGPGLGHTEAFF. The full variable domain, in which reference TRBV7-2 and TRBJ1-1 provide the parts outside the CDR3, is GAGVSQSPSNKVTEKGKDVELRCDPISGHTALYWYRQSLGQGLEFLIYFQGNSAPDKSGLPSDRFSAERTGGSVSTLTIQRTQQEDSAVYLCASSLGPGLGHTEAFFGQGTRLTVV.

The chain links TRBV12-3 or TRBV12-4 to TRBJ2-1; no firm D call. V lost 3 bases and J lost 13, with 10 bases in between. The CDR3 length is 11 residues. The CDR3 sequence is CASSFDSDQFF. The CDR3 DNA reads as TGTGCCAGCAGTTTCGACTCTGATCAGTTCTTC.

The chain uses TRBV7-8 and TRBJ1-2; a possible D gene is TRBD1 (6 bases). Trimming left V 5 bases short and J 11 bases short, with 15 bases between. The CDR3 has 12 amino acids. Germline values: CDR1 SGHVS, CDR2 FQNEAQ. The CDR3 reads CASSGDRRVYTF. The CDR3 DNA reads as TGTGCCAGCAGCGGAGACAGGAGGGTATACACCTTC.

The chain joins TRBV7-9 to TRBJ1-2; TRBD1 matches at 9 bases. The V and J ends lost 5 bases and 4 bases, in that order; junction bases with no gene match: 8. Germline V gene data show CDR1 as SEHNR and CDR2 as FQNEAQ (reference sequence). The CDR3 runs to 15 residues. The CDR3 DNA follows: TGTGCCAGCAGCGCCGGGACAGGGACGGCCTATGGCTACACCTTC. This sequence encodes CASSAGTGTAYGYTF.

This clone appeared once. The chain couples TRBV6-5 to TRBJ1-6; tentatively, D is TRBD1 (5 bases). The germline V gene has CDR1 MNHEY and CDR2 SVGAGI. CDR3 length: 14 amino acids. V was shortened by 0 bases and J by 11 bases, with 11 bases between the two germline ends. The CDR3 spells CASSYSAGPPPLHF. CDR3 in DNA: TGTGCCAGCAGTTACTCGGCGGGGCCCCCACCCCTCCACTTT.

The genes are TRBV28 and TRBJ2-5; TRBD2 agrees at 15 bases. The CDR3 is 18 residues long. V shed 6 bases, J shed 0 bases, and the junction held 8 bases outside the gene matches. In germline, CDR1 is MDHEN, CDR2 SYDVKM. The CDR3 reads CASRPGLAGGYYQETQYF. The CDR3 DNA sequence: TGTGCCAGCAGACCGGGACTAGCGGGAGGTTACTACCAAGAGACCCAGTACTTC.

The gene calls are TRBV18 and TRBJ1-2; no definite D call. The CDR3 covers 15 residues. The germline V and J ends were trimmed by 1 base and 3 bases, with 12 bases remaining between them. CDR1 KGHSH and CDR2 LQKENI come from the germline V gene. CDR3 amino acids: CASSPLSPTDYGYTF. CDR3 sequence (DNA): TGTGCCAGCTCACCACTTTCTCCTACAGACTATGGCTACACCTTC.

The V call is TRBV6-1, the J call TRBJ2-5; D remains unclear. Germline CDR1 MNHNS, CDR2 SASEGT. This CDR3 has 18 amino acids. V gave up 0 bases and J gave up 2 bases, with 19 bases separating them. CDR3 coding DNA: TGTGCCAGCAGTGAAGCGCTGCTCATCCGTACAAAGCAAGAGACCCAGTACTTC. Translated, it gives CASSEALLIRTKQETQYF.

V and J are TRBV12-2 and TRBJ2-5; the table's D call, TRBD2, has no DNA check behind it. TRBV12-2 corresponds to a pseudogene. This CDR3 has 18 amino acids. The CDR3 spells CASRLASTSGRGKETQYF. CDR3 nucleotide sequence: TGTGCAAGTCGCTTAGCCTCGACTAGCGGGAGGGGGAAAGAGACCCAGTACTTC.

V gene TRBV19 combines with J gene TRBJ1-2; 10 positions agree with TRBD1. Germline assignment: CDR1 LNHDA and CDR2 SQIVND (reference sequence). With 5 bases clipped from V and 8 bases from J, the junction kept 5 bases outside the gene matches. This CDR3 spans 13 amino acids. CDR3 amino acids: CASSRQGASGYTF. Written as DNA, the CDR3 is TGTGCCAGTAGTCGACAGGGGGCGTCCGGCTACACCTTC.

The chain carries TRBV11-2 and TRBJ2-1; D ambiguous. CDR1 and CDR2 from the germline V gene are SGHAT and FQNNGV. CDR3 length: 15 amino acids. The V end lost 4 bases, the J end lost 0 bases, and 10 bases lay between the germline ends. CDR3 protein: CASSSTFSSYNEQFF. CDR3 bases: TGTGCCAGCAGCTCCACGTTTAGCTCCTACAATGAGCAGTTCTTC.

V gene TRBV28 combines with J gene TRBJ2-7; TRBD2 aligns across 10 bases. Trimming cost V 5 bases and J 0 bases; bases outside gene matches: 1. This CDR3 region has 14 residues. Germline V gene sequence: CDR1 MDHEN, CDR2 SYDVKM. The CDR3 DNA follows: TGTGCCAGCAGTGCTAGCGGGAGCTCCTACGAGCAGTACTTC. Encoded protein: CASSASGSSYEQYF. Full variable domain (remainder filled in from reference TRBV28 and TRBJ2-7): DVKVTQSSRYLVKRTGEKVFLECVQDMDHENMFWYRQDPGLGLRLIYFSYDVKMKEKGDIPEGYSVSREKKERFSLILESASTNQTSMYLCASSASGSSYEQYFGPGTRLTVT.

The CDR3 loop reads CATSRTGGILRSPLHF. For the CDR3, the DNA is TGTGCCACCAGCAGGACAGGGGGGATCCTGCGGTCACCCCTCCACTTT. The chain is built from TRBV15 and TRBJ1-6, with 9 positions matching TRBD1. CDR1 and CDR2 (germline): LNHNV, YYDKDF (reference sequence). The CDR3 sequence is 16 residues long. J was trimmed by 10 bases and V by 3 bases; bases with no gene match: 10. Complete variable domain (other parts from reference TRBV15 and TRBJ1-6): DAMVIQNPRYQVTQFGKPVTLSCSQTLNHNVMYWYQQKSSQAPKLLFHYYDKDFNNEADTPDNFQSRRPNTSFCFLDIRSPGLGDTAMYLCATSRTGGILRSPLHFGNGTRLTVT.

V and J are TRBV7-6 and TRBJ2-7; 9 nucleotides line up with TRBD2. Germline CDR1 SGHVS, CDR2 FNYEAQ. The CDR3 runs 15 residues. J was trimmed by 3 bases and V by 6 bases; bases with no gene match: 9. CDR3 sequence: CASSPSGTSSYEQYF. The CDR3, as DNA: TGTGCCAGCAGTCCATCCGGGACTAGCAGCTACGAGCAGTACTTC.

The chain couples TRBV7-6 to TRBJ1-5; D not resolved. Germline-derived CDR1 and CDR2 are SGHVS and FNYEAQ. The CDR3 runs 13 residues. V dropped 5 bases and J dropped 4 bases, with 9 bases sitting between them. The CDR3 region is CASSLRENQPQHF. The CDR3 coding sequence is TGTGCCAGCAGCCTGAGGGAAAATCAGCCCCAGCATTTT.